One T cell receptor (beta chain) is described in this entry. V trimming: 5 bases; J trimming: 10 bases; junction bases outside the gene matches: 10. The CDR3 sequence is 16 residues long. Germline V gives CDR1 SGHNT, CDR2 YYREEE (reference sequence). This sample is part of a study of blood T cell repertoires in COVID-19. The data were produced by immunoSEQ multiplex PCR, yet TCRdb's version contains in-frame clones alone and is incomplete. Of a few hundred thousand clones in the sample, roughly 90% were seen once. This clonotype originated in a man aged 35-49 years with active or convalescent COVID-19. Sequenced material: peripheral blood. The chain couples TRBV5-4 to TRBJ2-1; TRBD2 aligns across 15 bases. In DNA, the CDR3 is TGTGCCAGCAGTCCGGGACTAGCGGGGGGCACAGGGGAGCAGTTCTTC. It translates to CASSPGLAGGTGEQFF.